This T cell receptor beta chain was sequenced for a study of blood T cells in healthy people across ages. General study findings and limits: Researchers report that TCR beta diversity correlated strongly with naive T cell percentage.

Peripheral blood samples of about 10 milliliters were drawn from each donor. Isolation per sample recovered at least 7 million PBMCs. To note about this clonotype: Its antigen is not known.

A second PCR, run for roughly 7 to 11 cycles, used a sample-barcoded 5' primer plus a J-beta primer mix. One entry per CDR3 protein, called by TCRdb with MiXCR from the 5' RACE reads. Here the sample spans over 1,200,000 distinct CDR3 sequences, approximately 59% being singletons. The CDR3 extends over 13 amino acids. Germline V gene data show CDR1 as SGHRS and CDR2 as YFSETQ. V was shortened by 5 bases and J by 1 base, with 9 bases between the two germline ends. Sequenced: blood. The chain couples TRBV5-1 to TRBJ1-1; D is ambiguous. This clonotype was sampled from a man aged 18 to 29 in good health. CDR3 sequence: CASRSERNTEAFF. The CDR3 bases are TGCGCCAGCAGAAGTGAAAGGAACACTGAAGCTTTCTTT. Based on the CDR3 plus reference TRBV5-1 and TRBJ1-1, the full variable domain is KAGVTQTPRYLIKTRGQQVTLSCSPISGHRSVSWYQQTPGQGLQFLFEYFSETQRNKGNFPGRFSGRQFSNSRSEMNVSTLELGDSALYLCASRSERNTEAFFGQGTRLTVV.